The 11 T cell receptor beta chains below all came from one sample that was sequenced in a study of beta chain features in type 1 diabetes (dated by TCRdb to about 2018). Library generation was performed with the immunoSEQ multiplex PCR assay. All of the isolated RNA was reverse transcribed with the High Capacity cDNA Reverse Transcription Kit, so expressed TCRB transcripts were sequenced. This is the immuneACCESS table as TCRdb keeps it, with only in-frame sequences that have V and J called. A part of the clones is gone; compared with another copy, unresolved V genes explain less than half, and the rest is unexplained. The sample table contains about 150,000 clones; only one count was recorded for under 9.5% of them. The ten most abundant clones make up approximately 0.65% of the sample. Material for sequencing was central memory CD4+ T cells from blood. The receptor source for this set is a man younger than 35 in good health.

In its sample, this clone was seen a few times. The chain couples TRBV11-3 to TRBJ2-5; D may be TRBD1 (5 bases). Deletions cut 1 base from V and 3 bases from J, with 6 bases between. The length of the CDR3 is 13 residues. Germline assignment: CDR1 SGHNT and CDR2 YENEEA. For the CDR3, the DNA is TGTGCCAGCAGCTTAGGACAGAAAGAGACCCAGTACTTC. It is translated as CASSLGQKETQYF.

In this sample, this clone turned up many times. At the DNA level, this CDR3 is encoded by other sequences in the same sample as well. The rearrangement links TRBV7-9 to TRBJ1-2; D not certain. This CDR3 region has 13 residues. Germline V gives CDR1 SEHNR, CDR2 FQNEAQ (reference sequence). Trimming cost V 3 bases and J 4 bases, with 9 bases left between them. The CDR3 reads CASSLAGLYGYTF. The CDR3 bases are TGTGCCAGCAGCTTGGCAGGTCTCTATGGCTACACCTTC.

This clone was seen only a few times. The chain carries TRBV6-5 and TRBJ2-1; 10 nucleotides align to TRBD1. Per the germline V gene, CDR1 is MNHEY and CDR2 is SVGAGI. This CDR3 region has 16 residues. The ends lost 3 bases at V and 5 bases at J; junction bases unmatched: 7. The CDR3 DNA sequence: TGTGCCAGCAGTTATTCCGGGACAGGGGATAACAATGAGCAGTTCTTC. Amino acids: CASSYSGTGDNNEQFF.

This clone was detected a few times. V usage is TRBV7-2 and J usage is TRBJ1-1, with 8 bases that match TRBD1. Germline CDR1 is SGHTA and CDR2 is FQGNSA. This CDR3 has 16 amino acids. Trimming at V came to 5 bases and at J to 1 base, leaving 9 bases not matched to a gene. CDR3 sequence reads: CASSIGQGARNTEAFF. The CDR3 DNA sequence: TGTGCCAGCAGCATAGGGCAGGGGGCGAGGAACACTGAAGCTTTCTTT.

The chain joins TRBV13 to TRBJ2-7, with 12 positions matching TRBD1. CDR1 and CDR2 from the germline V gene are PRHDT and FYEKMQ (reference sequence). With 5 bases clipped from V and 6 bases from J, the junction kept 8 bases outside the gene matches. This CDR3 is 15 amino acids long. CDR3 protein: CASSPPGQGAFEQYF. The CDR3 coding sequence is TGTGCCAGCAGCCCACCGGGACAGGGGGCTTTCGAGCAGTACTTC.

This clone was observed a few times. The chain carries TRBV28 and TRBJ2-7; TRBD2 aligns across 7 bases. V shed 6 bases, J shed 2 bases, and the junction held 16 bases outside the gene matches. The CDR3 is made up of 17 amino acids. CDR1 and CDR2 (germline): MDHEN, SYDVKM. The CDR3 DNA reads as TGTGCCAGCAGGATGGGGCACCTAGCGGATATTACCTACGAGCAGTACTTC. Translating gives CASRMGHLADITYEQYF.

This rearrangement joins TRBV5-5 to TRBJ2-5, with 8 bases matching TRBD1. The junction had 4 bases not matched to a gene; V was cut back by 4 bases and J by 5 bases. The length of the CDR3 is 13 residues. The germline gives CDR1 SGHKS, CDR2 YYEKEE (reference sequence). The CDR3 coding sequence is TGTGCCAGCAGCACGGACAGGGTTGAGACCCAGTACTTC. Residues: CASSTDRVETQYF. The full variable domain, with the rest looked up from reference TRBV5-5 and TRBJ2-5, is DAGVTQSPTHLIKTRGQQVTLRCSPISGHKSVSWYQQVLGQGPQFIFQYYEKEERGRGNFPDRFSARQFPNYSSELNVNALLLGDSALYLCASSTDRVETQYFGPGTRLLVL.

The table lists this clone with a few counts. V is TRBV6-1 and J is TRBJ1-2; possibly TRBD1 for D (5 bases). This CDR3 has 16 residues. Trimming cost V 4 bases and J 4 bases, with 19 bases left between them. In germline, CDR1 is MNHNS, CDR2 SASEGT. DNA of the CDR3: TGTGCCAGCAGTGCCCGGGGGACTCCTAGAATCTATGGCTACACCTTC. It yields the protein CASSARGTPRIYGYTF.

J is TRBJ2-1 and V is TRBV7-2; 12 nucleotides align to TRBD2. The V gene's germline CDR1 is SGHTA and CDR2 FQGNSA. V was clipped by 3 bases and J by 0 bases; unmatched bases: 6. There are 18 residues in the CDR3. Written as DNA, the CDR3 is TGTGCCAGCAGCTTGACTAGCGGGGGCCGTTCCTCCTACAATGAGCAGTTCTTC. This sequence encodes CASSLTSGGRSSYNEQFF.

This clone was recorded many times. J is TRBJ1-1 and V is TRBV18; TRBD1 agrees at 10 bases. Germline V gives CDR1 KGHSH, CDR2 LQKENI. The V and J ends lost 6 bases and 11 bases, in that order; junction bases with no gene match: 15. The CDR3 contains 15 residues. The CDR3 is CASSPETADRGEAFF. The CDR3 bases are TGTGCCAGCTCGCCAGAAACTGCGGACAGGGGGGAGGCTTTCTTT.

This clone has just a few counts. The gene calls are TRBV4-1 and TRBJ2-7; maybe TRBD1 (6 bases). The CDR3 covers 15 residues. Per the germline V gene, CDR1 is MGHRA and CDR2 is YSYEKL. The germline V and J ends were trimmed by 1 base and 4 bases, with 14 bases remaining between them. The CDR3 protein is CASSQGLTGSYEQYF. CDR3 nucleotides: TGCGCCAGCAGCCAAGGGCTTACAGGGTCTTACGAGCAGTACTTC.